This TCR beta chain comes out of a study of blood T cell repertoires in COVID-19. Data came from immunoSEQ multiplex PCR; TCRdb stores just in-frame clones and leaves some out. This sample has roughly 240,000 clones, with roughly 85% found just once. V lost 5 bases and J lost 6, with 8 bases in between. This CDR3 contains 12 residues. Germline-derived CDR1 and CDR2 are SGHTS and YDEGEE. This clone has just a few counts. The clonotype was recovered from a man aged 45-60 years with COVID-19, enrolled during active disease. The sequencing input was peripheral blood. The rearrangement joins TRBV5-8 to TRBJ2-2; D is possibly TRBD1 (5 bases). The CDR3 DNA sequence: TGTGCCAGCAGTAGGGGCCCCGGGGAGCTGTTTTTT. It translates to CASSRGPGELFF.